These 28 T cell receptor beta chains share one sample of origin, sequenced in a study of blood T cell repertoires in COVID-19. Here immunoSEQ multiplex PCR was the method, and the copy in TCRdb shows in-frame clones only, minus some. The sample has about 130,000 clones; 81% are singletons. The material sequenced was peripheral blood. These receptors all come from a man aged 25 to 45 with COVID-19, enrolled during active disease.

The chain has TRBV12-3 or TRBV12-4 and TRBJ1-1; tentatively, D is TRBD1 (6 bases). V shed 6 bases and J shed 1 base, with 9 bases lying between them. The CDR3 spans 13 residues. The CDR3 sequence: CASRQGSNTEAFF. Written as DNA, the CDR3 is TGTGCCAGCAGACAGGGCTCGAACACTGAAGCTTTCTTT.

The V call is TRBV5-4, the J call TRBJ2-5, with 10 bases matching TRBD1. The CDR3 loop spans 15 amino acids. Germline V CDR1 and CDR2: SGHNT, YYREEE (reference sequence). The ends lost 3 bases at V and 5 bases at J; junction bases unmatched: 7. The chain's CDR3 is CASSSPGTGAETQYF. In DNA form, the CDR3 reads TGTGCCAGCAGCTCCCCGGGGACAGGGGCGGAGACCCAGTACTTC.

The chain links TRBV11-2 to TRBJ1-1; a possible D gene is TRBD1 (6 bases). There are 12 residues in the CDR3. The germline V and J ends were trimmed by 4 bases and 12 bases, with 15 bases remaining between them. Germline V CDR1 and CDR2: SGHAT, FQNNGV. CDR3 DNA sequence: TGTGCCAGCAGCTGGGAGGGGGTGGAAACTTTCTTT. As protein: CASSWEGVETFF.

CDR3 amino acids: CASSPGTALEKLFF. DNA of the CDR3: TGTGCCAGCAGCCCCGGGACAGCCCTCGAAAAACTGTTTTTT. V gene TRBV9 combines with J gene TRBJ1-4, with 7 bases matching TRBD1. Germline CDR1 and CDR2: SGDLS and YYNGEE. This CDR3 comprises 14 residues. The V segment lost 4 bases and the J segment 8 bases; nucleotides outside the gene matches: 8.

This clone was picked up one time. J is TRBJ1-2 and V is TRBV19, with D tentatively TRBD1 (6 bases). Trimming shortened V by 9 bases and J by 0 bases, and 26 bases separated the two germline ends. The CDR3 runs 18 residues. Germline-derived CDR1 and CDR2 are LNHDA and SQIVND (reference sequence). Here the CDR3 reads CASPYEGQLGRSNYGYTF. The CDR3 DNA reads TGTGCCAGCCCTTACGAAGGACAGTTAGGCAGGTCTAACTATGGCTACACCTTC.

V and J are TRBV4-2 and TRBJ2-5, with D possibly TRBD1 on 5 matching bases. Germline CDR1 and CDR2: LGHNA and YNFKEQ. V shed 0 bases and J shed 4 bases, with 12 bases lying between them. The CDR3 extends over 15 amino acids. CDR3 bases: TGTGCCAGCAGCCAAGAATCAAGGGGTGGAGAGACCCAGTACTTC. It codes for CASSQESRGGETQYF.

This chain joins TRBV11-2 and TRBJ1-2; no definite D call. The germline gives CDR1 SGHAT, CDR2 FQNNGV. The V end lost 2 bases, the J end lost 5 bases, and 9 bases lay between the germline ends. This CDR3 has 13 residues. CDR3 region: CASSLMGAYGYTF. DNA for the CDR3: TGTGCCAGCAGCTTAATGGGCGCATATGGCTACACCTTC.

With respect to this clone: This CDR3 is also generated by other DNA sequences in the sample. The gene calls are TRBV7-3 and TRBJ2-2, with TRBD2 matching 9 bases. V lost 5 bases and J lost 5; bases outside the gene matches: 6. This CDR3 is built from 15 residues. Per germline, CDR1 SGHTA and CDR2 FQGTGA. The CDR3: CASSPLAGDTGELFF. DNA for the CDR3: TGTGCCAGCAGCCCCTTAGCGGGAGATACCGGGGAGCTGTTTTTT.

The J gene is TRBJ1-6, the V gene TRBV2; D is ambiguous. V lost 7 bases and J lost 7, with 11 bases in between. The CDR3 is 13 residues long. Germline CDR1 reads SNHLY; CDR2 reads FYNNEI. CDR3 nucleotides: TGTGCCAGCATGTCGGGGTACAATTCACCCCTCCACTTT. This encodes CASMSGYNSPLHF.

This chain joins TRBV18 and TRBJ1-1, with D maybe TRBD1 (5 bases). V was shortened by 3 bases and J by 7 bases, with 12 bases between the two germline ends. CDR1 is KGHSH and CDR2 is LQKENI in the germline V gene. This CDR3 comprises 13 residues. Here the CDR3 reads CASSPSQGNEAFF. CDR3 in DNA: TGTGCCAGCTCACCTAGTCAGGGAAATGAAGCTTTCTTT.

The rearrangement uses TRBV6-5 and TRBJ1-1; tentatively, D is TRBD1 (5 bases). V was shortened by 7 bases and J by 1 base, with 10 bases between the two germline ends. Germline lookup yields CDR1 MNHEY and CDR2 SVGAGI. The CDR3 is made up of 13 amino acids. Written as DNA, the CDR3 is TGTGCCAGCACCCCCGGACAGAACACTGAAGCTTTCTTT. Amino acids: CASTPGQNTEAFF.

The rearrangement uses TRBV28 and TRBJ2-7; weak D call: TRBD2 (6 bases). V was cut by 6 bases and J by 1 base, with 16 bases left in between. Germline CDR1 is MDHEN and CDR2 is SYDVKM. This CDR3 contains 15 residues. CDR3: CASRITAGRSYEQYF. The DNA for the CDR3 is TGTGCCAGCAGAATAACGGCGGGACGATCCTACGAGCAGTACTTC.

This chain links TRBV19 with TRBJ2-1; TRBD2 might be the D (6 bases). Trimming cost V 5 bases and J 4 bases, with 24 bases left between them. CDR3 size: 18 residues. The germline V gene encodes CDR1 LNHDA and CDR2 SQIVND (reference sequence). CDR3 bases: TGTGCCAGTAGTCCTCCCCACGGAGGGGCTTTGATATACAATGAGCAGTTCTTC. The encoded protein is CASSPPHGGALIYNEQFF. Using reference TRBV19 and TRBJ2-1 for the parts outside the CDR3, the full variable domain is DGGITQSPKYLFRKEGQNVTLSCEQNLNHDAMYWYRQDPGQGLRLIYYSQIVNDFQKGDIAEGYSVSREKKESFPLTVTSAQKNPTAFYLCASSPPHGGALIYNEQFFGPGTRLTVL.

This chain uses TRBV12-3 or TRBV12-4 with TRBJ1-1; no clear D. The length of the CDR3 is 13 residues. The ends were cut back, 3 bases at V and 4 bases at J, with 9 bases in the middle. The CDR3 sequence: CASSLGRSTEAFF. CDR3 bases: TGTGCCAGCAGTTTGGGGAGGAGCACTGAAGCTTTCTTT.

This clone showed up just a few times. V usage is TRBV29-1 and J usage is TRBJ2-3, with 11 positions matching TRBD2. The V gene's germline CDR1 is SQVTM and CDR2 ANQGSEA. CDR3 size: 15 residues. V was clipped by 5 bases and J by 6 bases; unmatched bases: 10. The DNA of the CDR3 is TGCAGCGTTTCTCCCCTAGCGGGGGGCCCCGATACGCAGTATTTT. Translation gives CSVSPLAGGPDTQYF.

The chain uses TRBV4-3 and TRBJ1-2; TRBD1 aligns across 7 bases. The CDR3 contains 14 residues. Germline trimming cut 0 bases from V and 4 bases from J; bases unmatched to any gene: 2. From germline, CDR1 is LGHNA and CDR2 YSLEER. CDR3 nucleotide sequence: TGCGCCAGCAGCCAAGACCGGGACAGCTATGGCTACACCTTC. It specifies CASSQDRDSYGYTF.

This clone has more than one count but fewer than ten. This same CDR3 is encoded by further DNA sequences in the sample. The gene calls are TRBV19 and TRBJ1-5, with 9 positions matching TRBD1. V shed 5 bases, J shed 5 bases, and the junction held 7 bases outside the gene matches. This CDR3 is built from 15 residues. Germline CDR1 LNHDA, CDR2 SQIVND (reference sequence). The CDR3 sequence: CASSPPTGGDQPQHF. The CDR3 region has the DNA TGTGCCAGTAGTCCGCCGACAGGGGGAGATCAGCCCCAGCATTTT. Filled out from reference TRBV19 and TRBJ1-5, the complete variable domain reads DGGITQSPKYLFRKEGQNVTLSCEQNLNHDAMYWYRQDPGQGLRLIYYSQIVNDFQKGDIAEGYSVSREKKESFPLTVTSAQKNPTAFYLCASSPPTGGDQPQHFGDGTRLSIL.

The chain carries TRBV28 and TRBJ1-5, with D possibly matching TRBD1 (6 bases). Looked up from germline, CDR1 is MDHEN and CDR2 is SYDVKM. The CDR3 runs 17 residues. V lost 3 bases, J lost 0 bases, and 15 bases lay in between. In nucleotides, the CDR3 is TGTGCCAGCAGTTTCCCCCTGGACAGCTATAGCAATCAGCCCCAGCATTTT. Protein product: CASSFPLDSYSNQPQHF. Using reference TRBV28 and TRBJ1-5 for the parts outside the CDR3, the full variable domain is DVKVTQSSRYLVKRTGEKVFLECVQDMDHENMFWYRQDPGLGLRLIYFSYDVKMKEKGDIPEGYSVSREKKERFSLILESASTNQTSMYLCASSFPLDSYSNQPQHFGDGTRLSIL.

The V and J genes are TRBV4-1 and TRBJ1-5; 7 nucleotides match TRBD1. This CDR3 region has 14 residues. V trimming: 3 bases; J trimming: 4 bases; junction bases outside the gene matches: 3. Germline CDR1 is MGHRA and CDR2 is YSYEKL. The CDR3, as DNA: TGCGCCAGCAGCCACCCGGGACAGAATCAGCCCCAGCATTTT. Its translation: CASSHPGQNQPQHF.

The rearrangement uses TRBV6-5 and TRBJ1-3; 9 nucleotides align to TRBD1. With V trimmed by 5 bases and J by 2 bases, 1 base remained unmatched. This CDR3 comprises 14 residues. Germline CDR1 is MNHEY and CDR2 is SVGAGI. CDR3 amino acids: CASSRDRAGNTIYF. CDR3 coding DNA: TGTGCCAGCAGTCGGGACAGGGCTGGAAACACCATATATTTT.

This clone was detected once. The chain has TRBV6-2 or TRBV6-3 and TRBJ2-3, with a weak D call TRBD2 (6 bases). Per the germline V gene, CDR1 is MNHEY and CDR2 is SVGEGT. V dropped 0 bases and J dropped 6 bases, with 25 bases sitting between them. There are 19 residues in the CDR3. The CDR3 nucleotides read TGTGCCAGCAGTTACTCGACTTGGCGGGGCGGAAAGCATATGGATACGCAGTATTTT. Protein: CASSYSTWRGGKHMDTQYF.

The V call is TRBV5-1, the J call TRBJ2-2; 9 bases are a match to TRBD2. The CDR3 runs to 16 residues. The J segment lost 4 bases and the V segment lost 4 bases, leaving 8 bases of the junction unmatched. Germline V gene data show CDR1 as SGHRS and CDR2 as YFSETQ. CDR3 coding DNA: TGCGCCAGCAGCCCGGAGGCGGGAGGGCCCACCGGGGAGCTGTTTTTT. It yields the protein CASSPEAGGPTGELFF.

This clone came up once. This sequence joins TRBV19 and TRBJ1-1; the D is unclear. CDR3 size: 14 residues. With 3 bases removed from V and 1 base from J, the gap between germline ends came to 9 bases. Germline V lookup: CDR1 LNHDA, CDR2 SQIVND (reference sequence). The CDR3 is CASSMRQKNTEAFF. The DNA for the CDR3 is TGTGCCAGTAGTATGAGGCAGAAGAACACTGAAGCTTTCTTT.

The CDR3 spells CATSRAGGSNQPQHF. The CDR3 DNA is TGTGCCACCAGCAGAGCTGGAGGTAGCAATCAGCCCCAGCATTTT. The chain joins TRBV15 to TRBJ1-5; the D is unclear. This CDR3 is 15 amino acids long. Trimming removed 1 base at V and 0 bases at J, with 7 bases between. The germline CDR1 and CDR2 sequences are LNHNV and YYDKDF (reference sequence).

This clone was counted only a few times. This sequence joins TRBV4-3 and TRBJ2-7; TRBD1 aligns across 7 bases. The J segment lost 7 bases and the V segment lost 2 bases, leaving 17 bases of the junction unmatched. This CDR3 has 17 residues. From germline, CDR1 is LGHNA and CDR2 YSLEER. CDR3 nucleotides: TGCGCCAGCAGCCAAAGCCTGACAGGGTCAACCATATATGAGCAGTACTTC. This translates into CASSQSLTGSTIYEQYF.

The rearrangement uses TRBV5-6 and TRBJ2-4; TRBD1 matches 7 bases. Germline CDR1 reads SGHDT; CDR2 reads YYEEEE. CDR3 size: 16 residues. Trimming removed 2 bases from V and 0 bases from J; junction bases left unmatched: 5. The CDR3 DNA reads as TGTGCCAGCAGCTTCTCAGGACAGGTAGCCAAAAACATTCAGTACTTC. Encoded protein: CASSFSGQVAKNIQYF.

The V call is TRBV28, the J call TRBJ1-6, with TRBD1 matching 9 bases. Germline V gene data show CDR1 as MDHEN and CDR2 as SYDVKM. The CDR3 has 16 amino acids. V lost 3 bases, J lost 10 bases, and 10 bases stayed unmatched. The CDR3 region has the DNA TGTGCCAGCAGTTTCCCCGCGGGACAGGGTAAATCACCCCTCCACTTT. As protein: CASSFPAGQGKSPLHF.

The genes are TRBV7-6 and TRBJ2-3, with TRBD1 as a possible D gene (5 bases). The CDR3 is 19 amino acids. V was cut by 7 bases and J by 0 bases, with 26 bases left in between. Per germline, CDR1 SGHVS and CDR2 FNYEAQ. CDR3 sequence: CASTDIRQRLKNSTDTQYF. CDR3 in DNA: TGTGCCAGCACCGATATTCGACAGAGACTGAAGAATAGCACAGATACGCAGTATTTT.